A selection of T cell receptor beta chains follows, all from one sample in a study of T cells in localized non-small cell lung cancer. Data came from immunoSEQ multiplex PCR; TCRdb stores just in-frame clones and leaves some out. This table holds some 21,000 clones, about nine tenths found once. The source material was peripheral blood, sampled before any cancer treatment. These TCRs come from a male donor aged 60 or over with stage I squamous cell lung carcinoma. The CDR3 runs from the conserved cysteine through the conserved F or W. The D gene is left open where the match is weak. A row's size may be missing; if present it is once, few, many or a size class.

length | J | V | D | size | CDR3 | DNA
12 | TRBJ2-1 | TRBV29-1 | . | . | CSVDRPFSEQFF | TGCAGCGTTGATCGGCCCTTCAGTGAGCAGTTCTTC
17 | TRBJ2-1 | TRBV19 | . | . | CASSKGLGSSSYNEQFF | TGTGCCAGCAGTAAGGGCCTTGGCTCAAGCTCCTACAATGAGCAGTTCTTC
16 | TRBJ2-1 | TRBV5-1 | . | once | CASSSSLAWGNNEQFF | TGCGCCAGCAGCTCCAGCCTCGCATGGGGCAACAATGAGCAGTTCTTC
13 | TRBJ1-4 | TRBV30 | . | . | CAWSGDSNEKLFF | TGTGCCTGGTCGGGTGATAGTAATGAAAAACTGTTTTTT
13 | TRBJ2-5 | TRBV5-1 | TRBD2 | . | CASSFGGGEIQYF | TGCGCCAGCAGCTTTGGCGGGGGGGAGATCCAGTACTTC
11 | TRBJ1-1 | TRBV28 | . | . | CASSLYAEAFF | TGTGCCAGCAGTTTATACGCTGAAGCTTTCTTT
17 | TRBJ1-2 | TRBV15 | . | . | CATSRDLVVPMNYGYTF | TGTGCCACCAGCAGAGATTTGGTGGTACCCATGAACTATGGCTACACCTTC
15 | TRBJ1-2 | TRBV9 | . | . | CASSAPPPGDYGYTF | TGTGCCAGCAGCGCCCCGCCCCCAGGGGACTATGGCTACACCTTC
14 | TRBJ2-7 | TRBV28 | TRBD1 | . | CASNTGTGQNEQYF | TGTGCCAGCAACACTGGGACAGGGCAAAACGAGCAGTACTTC
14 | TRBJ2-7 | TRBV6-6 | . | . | CASSYRELVDEQYF | TGTGCCAGCAGTTATCGGGAACTAGTAGACGAGCAGTACTTC
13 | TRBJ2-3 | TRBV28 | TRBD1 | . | CASRSQGSDTQYF | TGTGCCAGCAGGTCACAGGGGTCAGATACGCAGTATTTT
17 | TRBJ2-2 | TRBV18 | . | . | CASSPPRTAINTGELFF | TGTGCCAGCTCACCACCCAGGACTGCTATTAACACCGGGGAGCTGTTTTTT
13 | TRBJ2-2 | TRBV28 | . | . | CASTEGGAGELFF | TGTGCCAGTACCGAGGGGGGTGCTGGGGAGCTGTTTTTT
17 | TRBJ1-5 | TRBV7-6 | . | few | CASSLEGMGLGNQPQHF | TGTGCCAGCAGCTTAGAAGGGATGGGGTTAGGCAATCAGCCCCAGCATTTT
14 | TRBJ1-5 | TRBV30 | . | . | CAWSLTGPNQPQHF | TGTGCCTGGAGTCTTACAGGGCCCAATCAGCCCCAGCATTTT
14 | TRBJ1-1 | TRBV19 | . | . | CASKEQGEGTEAFF | TGTGCCAGTAAAGAACAGGGTGAAGGCACTGAAGCTTTCTTT
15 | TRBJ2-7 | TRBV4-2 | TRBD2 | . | CASSQVATSGYEQYF | TGTGCCAGCAGCCAAGTGGCCACTAGCGGCTACGAGCAGTACTTC
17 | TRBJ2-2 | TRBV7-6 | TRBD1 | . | CASSLAAGTGNTGELFF | TGTGCCAGCAGCTTAGCGGCGGGGACAGGGAACACCGGGGAGCTGTTTTTT
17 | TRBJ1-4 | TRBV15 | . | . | CATSRDPGPGSNEKLFF | TGTGCCACCAGCAGAGATCCGGGGCCCGGCAGTAATGAAAAACTGTTTTTT
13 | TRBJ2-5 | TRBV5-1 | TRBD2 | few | CASSLAGTETQYF | TGCGCCAGCAGCTTAGCGGGGACCGAGACCCAGTACTTC
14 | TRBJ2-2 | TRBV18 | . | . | CASSPKQATGELFF | TGTGCCAGCTCACCTAAACAGGCCACCGGGGAGCTGTTTTTT
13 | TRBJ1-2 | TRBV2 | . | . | CASSIQGQESYTF | TGTGCCAGCAGTATACAGGGCCAGGAGAGCTACACCTTC
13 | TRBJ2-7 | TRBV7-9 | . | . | CASNPASSYEQYF | TGTGCCAGCAACCCAGCGAGCTCCTACGAGCAGTACTTC
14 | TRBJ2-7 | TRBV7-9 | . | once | CASSLGALTYEQYF | TGTGCCAGCAGCTTAGGGGCGTTGACCTACGAGCAGTACTTC
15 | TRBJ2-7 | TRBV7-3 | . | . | CASSSGGSRDDEQYF | TGTGCCAGCAGCTCCGGGGGAAGCAGGGACGACGAGCAGTACTTC
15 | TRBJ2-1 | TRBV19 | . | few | CASSTMWEEGNEQFF | TGTGCCAGTAGTACTATGTGGGAGGAGGGTAATGAGCAGTTCTTC
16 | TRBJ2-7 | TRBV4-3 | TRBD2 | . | CASSQEGLAGVYEQYF | TGCGCCAGCAGCCAAGAAGGACTAGCGGGAGTGTACGAGCAGTACTTC
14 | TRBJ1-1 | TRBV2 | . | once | CASLYQNLNTEAFF | TGTGCCAGCCTTTACCAGAACTTGAACACTGAAGCTTTCTTT
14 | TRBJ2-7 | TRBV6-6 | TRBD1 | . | CASGSLGQNYEQYF | TGTGCCAGCGGTAGCCTGGGACAGAACTACGAGCAGTACTTC
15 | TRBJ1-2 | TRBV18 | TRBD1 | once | CASSPAGQLNYGYTF | TGTGCCAGCTCACCGGCGGGACAGTTAAACTATGGCTACACCTTC
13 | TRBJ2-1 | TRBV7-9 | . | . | CASSLGSAGEQFF | TGTGCCAGCAGCTTGGGGTCGGCGGGTGAGCAGTTCTTC
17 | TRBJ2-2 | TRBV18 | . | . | CASSPYLDRPNTGELFF | TGTGCCAGCTCACCCTACCTAGACAGACCAAACACCGGGGAGCTGTTTTTT
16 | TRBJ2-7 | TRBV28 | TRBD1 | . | CASSFSGTGNSYEQYF | TGTGCCAGCAGTTTCTCCGGGACAGGAAATTCCTACGAGCAGTACTTC
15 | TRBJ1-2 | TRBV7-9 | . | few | CASSQGLGGAYGYTF | TGTGCCAGCAGCCAAGGGTTAGGCGGGGCCTATGGCTACACCTTC
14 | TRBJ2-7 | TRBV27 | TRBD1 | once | CASSSPGTVYEQYF | TGTGCCAGCAGTTCTCCTGGGACAGTCTACGAGCAGTACTTC
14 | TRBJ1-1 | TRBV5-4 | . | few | CASSLEQLNTEAFF | TGTGCCAGCAGCTTGGAACAGCTGAACACTGAAGCTTTCTTT
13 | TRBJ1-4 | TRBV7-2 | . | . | CASSLVRSGKLFF | TGTGCCAGCAGCTTAGTCAGGTCGGGCAAACTGTTTTTT
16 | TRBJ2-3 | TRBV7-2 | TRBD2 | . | CASRPPGTSATDTQYF | TGTGCCAGCAGACCCCCCGGGACTAGCGCCACAGATACGCAGTATTTT
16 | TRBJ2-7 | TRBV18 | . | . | CASSSPGQGKTYEQYF | TGTGCCAGCTCATCCCCAGGGCAGGGTAAGACCTACGAGCAGTACTTC
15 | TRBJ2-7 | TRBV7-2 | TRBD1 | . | CASSPLGTGVREQYF | TGTGCCAGCAGCCCTTTAGGGACAGGGGTCAGAGAGCAGTACTTC
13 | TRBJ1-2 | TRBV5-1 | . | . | CASSLESGDGYTF | TGCGCCAGCAGCTTGGAGTCGGGGGATGGCTACACCTTC
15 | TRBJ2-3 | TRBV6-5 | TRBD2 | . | CASSLREGSPDTQYF | TGTGCCAGCAGTCTGCGGGAGGGCTCCCCAGATACGCAGTATTTT
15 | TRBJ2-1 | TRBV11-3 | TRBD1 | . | CASSFRTGGIDEQFF | TGTGCCAGCAGCTTCCGGACAGGGGGCATTGATGAGCAGTTCTTC
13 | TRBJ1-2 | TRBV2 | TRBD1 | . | CASSPDRDYGYTF | TGTGCCAGCAGCCCGGACAGGGACTATGGCTACACCTTC
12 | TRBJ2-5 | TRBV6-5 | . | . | CATARYQETQYF | TGTGCCACCGCGCGGTACCAAGAGACCCAGTACTTC
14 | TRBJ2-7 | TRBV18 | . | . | CASSPNSDSYEQYF | TGTGCCAGCTCACCTAACTCGGACTCCTACGAGCAGTACTTC
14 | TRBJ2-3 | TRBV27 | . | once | CASRPRPDTDTQYF | TGTGCCAGCAGGCCGCGTCCCGACACAGATACGCAGTATTTT
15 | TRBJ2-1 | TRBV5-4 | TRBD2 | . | CASSPTSGSYNEQFF | TGTGCCAGCAGCCCGACTAGCGGATCTTACAATGAGCAGTTCTTC
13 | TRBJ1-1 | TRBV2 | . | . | CASLERMNTEAFF | TGTGCCAGCCTGGAGAGGATGAACACTGAAGCTTTCTTT
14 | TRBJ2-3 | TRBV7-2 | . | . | CASSLAGEWGTQYF | TGTGCCAGCAGCTTAGCGGGAGAGTGGGGAACGCAGTATTTT
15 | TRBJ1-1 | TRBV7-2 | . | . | CASSLVAQGAGKAFF | TGTGCCAGCAGCTTAGTAGCTCAGGGTGCCGGTAAAGCTTTCTTT